Sequencing of this TCR beta chain was carried out in a study of cytomegalovirus exposure and HLA in healthy donors. Donors likely had unrecorded immune exposures despite being nominally healthy when sampled. Study-level findings and limits: Specific recognition of CMV antigens was confirmed in vitro for a few chains (all CMV-associated). The productive fraction for most TCR beta V segments was about 87% or about 30% in an earlier analysis.

On this clone: The antigen remains undetermined.

The V segment lost 4 bases and the J segment 3 bases; nucleotides outside the gene matches: 6. This CDR3 is 16 amino acids long. CDR1 SGHNT and CDR2 YYREEE come from the germline V gene (reference sequence). PCR primers comprised 60 Vbeta and 13 Jbeta primers. TCRdb's table, derived via immunoSEQ multiplex PCR, lists solely in-frame clones and lacks some. The data hold under 170,000 clones, with under 75% observed a single time. The V gene is TRBV5-4, the J gene TRBJ2-3; 12 nucleotides agree with TRBD2. The source of this sequence is a woman aged 55-75 years in good health and CMV-seropositive. Sequencing was done on a sample of PBMCs. The CDR3 protein is CASSGGLAGLTDTQYF. The CDR3 nucleotides are TGTGCCAGCAGCGGCGGACTAGCGGGGTTAACAGATACGCAGTATTTT.